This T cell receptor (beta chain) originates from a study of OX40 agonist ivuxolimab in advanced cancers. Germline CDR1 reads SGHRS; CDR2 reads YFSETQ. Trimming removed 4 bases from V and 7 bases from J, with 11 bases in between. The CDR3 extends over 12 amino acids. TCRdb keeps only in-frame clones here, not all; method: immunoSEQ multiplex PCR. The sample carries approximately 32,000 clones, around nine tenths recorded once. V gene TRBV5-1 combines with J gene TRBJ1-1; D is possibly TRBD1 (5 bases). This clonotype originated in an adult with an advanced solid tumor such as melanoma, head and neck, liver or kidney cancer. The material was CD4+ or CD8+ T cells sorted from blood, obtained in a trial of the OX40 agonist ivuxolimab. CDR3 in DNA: TGCGCCAGCAGCGGCCCTGGGGGTGAAGCTTTCTTT. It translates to CASSGPGGEAFF.